This TCR beta chain was found in a study of siplizumab effects on memory and regulatory T cells. Study-wide results and limits: Both greater diversity than memory cells and a major contribution to the alloresponse seemed to characterize naive T cells. Where siplizumab was present, mappable alloreactive CD4+ clones averaged approximately 70% Treg-derived, compared with about 25% in controls.

Assay: immunoSEQ multiplex PCR; the TCRdb copy retains only in-frame clones and omits some. The sample lists around 99,000 clones, roughly 94% seen once, with 0.65% to 0.9% in the top ten. J lost 7 bases, V lost 5 bases, and 12 bases had no gene match. This CDR3 has 17 residues. Germline V CDR1 and CDR2: SEHNR, FQNEAQ (reference sequence). This clone was observed once. The target antigen is unknown. Material: Tregs sorted from blood. This clonotype was sampled from a human donor in good health. The chain recombines TRBV7-9 with TRBJ2-2, with 11 bases matching TRBD1. CDR3 sequence (DNA): TGTGCCAGCAGCAAACGTCCGGGACAGGGGGTTTTCGGGGAGCTGTTTTTT. This sequence encodes CASSKRPGQGVFGELFF.